Below are 32 T cell receptor beta chains sequenced from a single sample in a study of blood T cell repertoires in COVID-19. Profiling relied on immunoSEQ multiplex PCR, and the TCRdb table lists in-frame clones only, not all of them. The data contain around 160,000 clones, 70% to 90% of them singletons. Sequenced sample: peripheral blood. The receptors were sampled from a human donor in a cohort sampled during active COVID-19.

This chain joins TRBV7-2 and TRBJ2-3; tentative D call: TRBD2 (5 bases). CDR3 size: 15 residues. V dropped 7 bases and J dropped 4 bases, with 18 bases sitting between them. Germline CDR1 and CDR2: SGHTA and FQGNSA. The CDR3 region has the DNA TGTGCCAGCACCTCCAGTCCGAGCGGCTCAGATACGCAGTATTTT. Translating gives CASTSSPSGSDTQYF.

This clone was detected only a few times. V and J are TRBV14 and TRBJ2-7; 9 nucleotides match TRBD1. CDR1 SGHDN and CDR2 FVKESK come from the germline V gene. This CDR3 has 14 residues. Trimming removed 1 base from V and 2 bases from J; junction bases left unmatched: 0. DNA for the CDR3: TGTGCCAGCAGCCAAGGACAGGGGGCCTACGAGCAGTACTTC. As protein: CASSQGQGAYEQYF.

The rearrangement joins TRBV3-1 (or the pseudogene TRBV3-2) to TRBJ1-1; 7 bases match TRBD1. J was trimmed by 2 bases and V by 2 bases; bases with no gene match: 8. The CDR3 runs to 16 residues. Germline values: CDR1 LGHDT, CDR2 YNNKEL (reference sequence). The CDR3 sequence is CASSQPPQGLNTEAFF. CDR3 DNA: TGTGCCAGCAGCCAACCCCCACAGGGGCTAAACACTGAAGCTTTCTTT.

This rearrangement joins TRBV7-2 to TRBJ2-1; TRBD1 agrees at 8 bases. The CDR3 has 15 amino acids. V was pared by 3 bases and J by 5 bases, with 6 bases of the junction left unmatched. The V gene's germline CDR1 is SGHTA and CDR2 FQGNSA. The CDR3 DNA sequence: TGTGCCAGCAGCTTTGGGACAGGAAGAAACAATGAGCAGTTCTTC. This translates into CASSFGTGRNNEQFF.

The chain recombines TRBV6-5 with TRBJ2-2; tentatively, D is TRBD2 (5 bases). The CDR3 has 11 amino acids. Germline lookup yields CDR1 MNHEY and CDR2 SVGAGI. Trimming removed 7 bases from V and 6 bases from J, with 6 bases in between. The CDR3 nucleotides are TGTGCCAGCACGAGGGCCGGGGAGCTGTTTTTT. The encoded protein is CASTRAGELFF.

The chain has TRBV2 and TRBJ2-3, with 11 bases matching TRBD1. V was clipped by 7 bases and J by 4 bases; unmatched bases: 7. From germline, CDR1 is SNHLY and CDR2 FYNNEI. This CDR3 contains 15 residues. CDR3 DNA sequence: TGTGCCAGCATGAGGCCGGGACAGGGGGCAGATACGCAGTATTTT. Translation: CASMRPGQGADTQYF.

The V gene is TRBV28, the J gene TRBJ1-5, with a possible D match to TRBD1 (6 bases). This CDR3 is built from 15 residues. V was clipped by 5 bases and J by 6 bases, with 17 bases between them. Germline assignment: CDR1 MDHEN and CDR2 SYDVKM. Here the CDR3 DNA reads TGTGCCAGCAGTAGATCGGGGGGCGCGAGTCAGCCCCAGCATTTT. Encoded protein: CASSRSGGASQPQHF.

This clone is a singleton in its sample. The chain carries TRBV6-2 or TRBV6-3 and TRBJ2-5; a possible D gene is TRBD2 (6 bases). The CDR3 contains 15 residues. Between the trimmed V and J ends, which lost 0 bases and 5 bases, there was a span of 13 bases. Germline V gene data show CDR1 as MNHEY and CDR2 as SVGEGT. The CDR3 spells CASSYSGGARETQYF. Written as DNA, the CDR3 is TGTGCCAGCAGTTACTCCGGGGGAGCGAGGGAGACCCAGTACTTC.

This clone was picked up one time. V is TRBV10-2 and J is TRBJ1-1; unclear D gene. This CDR3 comprises 11 residues. Looked up from germline, CDR1 is WSHSY and CDR2 is SAAADI. V lost 2 bases and J lost 8, with 6 bases in between. CDR3: CASSESPEAFF. The CDR3 coding sequence is TGCGCCAGCAGTGAGAGCCCCGAAGCTTTCTTT.

The chain combines TRBV30 with TRBJ2-5, with 12 positions matching TRBD1. CDR3 length: 14 amino acids. The germline V gene has CDR1 GTSNPN and CDR2 SVGIG (reference sequence). The junction had 4 bases not matched to a gene; V was cut back by 3 bases and J by 5 bases. CDR3 in amino acids: CAWSPGQGAETQYF. The CDR3, as DNA: TGTGCCTGGAGCCCGGGACAGGGGGCGGAGACCCAGTACTTC.

The chain combines TRBV2 with TRBJ1-5; 11 bases map to TRBD1. Germline lookup yields CDR1 SNHLY and CDR2 FYNNEI. V shed 7 bases, J shed 9 bases, and the junction held 14 bases outside the gene matches. This CDR3 spans 16 amino acids. CDR3 in amino acids: CASTPVVGTGGGPQHF. The CDR3 DNA sequence: TGTGCCAGCACCCCAGTTGTCGGGACAGGGGGGGGGCCCCAGCATTTT.

The V call is TRBV5-4, the J call TRBJ2-4, with TRBD1 identical over 8 bases. V trimming: 3 bases; J trimming: 0 bases; junction bases outside the gene matches: 8. The CDR3 runs 17 residues. CDR1 SGHNT and CDR2 YYREEE come from the germline V gene (reference sequence). This CDR3 is CASSSFPDRGAKNIQYF. In DNA, the CDR3 is TGTGCCAGCAGCTCCTTTCCCGACAGGGGAGCCAAAAACATTCAGTACTTC.

The chain recombines TRBV7-3 with TRBJ2-1, with D perhaps matching TRBD2 (7 bases). CDR3 length equals 14 residues. CDR1 SGHTA and CDR2 FQGTGA come from the germline V gene. V lost 5 bases to trimming and J lost 6 bases, with 14 bases between them. Here the CDR3 reads CASSRGALGNEQFF. The CDR3 nucleotides read TGTGCCAGCAGCCGGGGGGCCCTAGGCAATGAGCAGTTCTTC.

This clone came up a few times. V gene TRBV29-1 combines with J gene TRBJ2-1; 9 nucleotides match TRBD1. This CDR3 contains 19 residues. CDR1 and CDR2 (germline): SQVTM, ANQGSEA. The J segment lost 0 bases and the V segment lost 1 base, leaving 13 bases of the junction unmatched. For the CDR3, the DNA is TGCAGCGTTGAAGCGTTCCGGGACAGGGTGATCTTCTCCTACAATGAGCAGTTCTTC. Residues: CSVEAFRDRVIFSYNEQFF.

Many counts were recorded for this clone. The chain is built from TRBV6-5 and TRBJ1-1; no reliable D call. V was pared by 0 bases and J by 7 bases, with 9 bases between. This CDR3 region has 13 residues. The germline V gene encodes CDR1 MNHEY and CDR2 SVGAGI. CDR3 bases: TGTGCCAGCAGTTACTCGAGGCGGGATGAAGCTTTCTTT. Encoded protein: CASSYSRRDEAFF.

This clone has a handful of counts. This rearrangement joins TRBV5-8 to TRBJ1-2; 7 bases fit TRBD1. Germline CDR1 is SGHTS and CDR2 is YDEGEE. This CDR3 spans 13 amino acids. Trimming took 4 bases from V and 5 from J; bases not matched to a gene: 5. The CDR3 DNA reads TGTGCCAGCAGCCCCAGGGGACAGTATGGCTACACCTTC. This gives the protein CASSPRGQYGYTF. The full variable domain, its missing parts supplied by reference TRBV5-8 and TRBJ1-2, is EAGVTQSPTHLIKTRGQQATLRCSPISGHTSVYWYQQALGLGLQFLLWYDEGEERNRGNFPPRFSGRQFPNYSSELNVNALELEDSALYLCASSPRGQYGYTFGSGTRLTVV.

This clone showed up just once. V gene TRBV7-2 combines with J gene TRBJ1-6; TRBD1 agrees at 11 bases. V dropped 5 bases and J dropped 10; count of bases not matched to a gene: 7. The CDR3 consists of 15 residues. CDR1 and CDR2 from the germline V gene are SGHTA and FQGNSA. The CDR3 DNA follows: TGTGCCAGCAGCGCCGGACAGGGGGCAGGGTCACCCCTCCACTTT. As protein: CASSAGQGAGSPLHF.

This clone was detected once. The rearrangement links TRBV7-6 to TRBJ2-5; a weak D match, TRBD1 (5 bases). The V end was cut by 5 bases, the J end by 7 bases, with 14 bases between. Germline V gene sequence: CDR1 SGHVS, CDR2 FNYEAQ. This CDR3 is built from 13 residues. The CDR3 bases are TGTGCCAGCAGCCCGGACACCCGTCGGACCCAGTACTTC. Protein product: CASSPDTRRTQYF.

The V and J genes are TRBV9 and TRBJ2-3; 9 bases agree with TRBD2. From germline, CDR1 is SGDLS and CDR2 YYNGEE. This CDR3 is 15 amino acids long. V was pared by 10 bases and J by 2 bases, with 11 bases of the junction left unmatched. This CDR3 is CAPFGAGGSTDTQYF. In DNA, the CDR3 is TGTGCCCCATTCGGGGCGGGAGGGTCCACAGATACGCAGTATTTT.

This rearrangement joins TRBV7-9 to TRBJ2-2; weak D call: TRBD1 (5 bases). CDR3 length: 16 amino acids. Trimming took 8 bases from V and 2 from J, leaving 18 bases between them. The germline gives CDR1 SEHNR, CDR2 FQNEAQ (reference sequence). This CDR3 is CASEPGKGVNTGELFF. The CDR3 DNA follows: TGTGCCAGCGAGCCCGGTAAAGGGGTCAACACCGGGGAGCTGTTTTTT.

This rearrangement joins TRBV6-1 to TRBJ1-3; perhaps TRBD1 as D (5 bases). Per germline, CDR1 MNHNS and CDR2 SASEGT. The CDR3 runs to 17 residues. Trimming stripped 3 bases from V and 1 base from J, with 16 bases between. The CDR3 nucleotides are TGTGCCAGCAGTGACGGGGGGGTACTCCAGTCTGGAAACACCATATATTTT. Translated, it gives CASSDGGVLQSGNTIYF.

The rearrangement links TRBV7-9 to TRBJ2-1; no definite D call. This CDR3 spans 14 amino acids. The V gene's germline CDR1 is SEHNR and CDR2 FQNEAQ (reference sequence). V was trimmed by 1 base and J by 0 bases, leaving 4 bases between them. The CDR3 bases are TGTGCCAGCAGCTTAGGGAGCTCCTACAATGAGCAGTTCTTC. The encoded protein is CASSLGSSYNEQFF.

This clone occurred many times. V is TRBV2 and J is TRBJ2-2, with D possibly matching TRBD1 (6 bases). This CDR3 is built from 13 residues. Trimming stripped 7 bases from V and 6 bases from J, with 12 bases between. The germline V gene encodes CDR1 SNHLY and CDR2 FYNNEI. The DNA for the CDR3 is TGTGCCAGCAACACAAGGGGGTCCGGGGAGCTGTTTTTT. It yields the protein CASNTRGSGELFF.

The chain recombines TRBV12-3 or TRBV12-4 with TRBJ1-2, with 8 bases that match TRBD1. J was trimmed by 8 bases and V by 3 bases; bases with no gene match: 5. CDR3 length: 13 residues. CDR3 bases: TGTGCCAGCAGTTTGGGGACAGGATCCGGCTACACCTTC. This codes for CASSLGTGSGYTF.

This clone appeared many times. The chain recombines TRBV4-1 with TRBJ1-6; 8 bases line up with TRBD1. Per the germline V gene, CDR1 is MGHRA and CDR2 is YSYEKL. J was trimmed by 12 bases and V by 4 bases; bases with no gene match: 11. CDR3 length equals 15 residues. The CDR3 region is CASSLSTGDSVPLHF. The CDR3 nucleotides read TGCGCCAGCAGCCTCTCGACAGGGGATAGTGTACCCCTCCACTTT.

This clone showed up just a few times. V usage is TRBV19 and J usage is TRBJ1-3; D is possibly TRBD1 (5 bases). Germline V gives CDR1 LNHDA, CDR2 SQIVND (reference sequence). This CDR3 contains 13 residues. V gave up 8 bases and J gave up 1 base, with 9 bases separating them. The CDR3 nucleotides read TGTGCCAGTGGCCCAGGGTCTGGAAACACCATATATTTT. Translating it yields CASGPGSGNTIYF.

V is TRBV30 and J is TRBJ2-3; TRBD2 aligns across 9 bases. Looked up from germline, CDR1 is GTSNPN and CDR2 is SVGIG (reference sequence). V was clipped by 4 bases and J by 1 base; unmatched bases: 0. CDR3 length equals 13 residues. The CDR3 protein is CAWTSGGTDTQYF. The CDR3 DNA is TGTGCCTGGACTAGCGGGGGCACAGATACGCAGTATTTT.

The chain has TRBV7-6 and TRBJ2-7; 14 bases agree with TRBD2. This CDR3 spans 15 amino acids. The germline V gene encodes CDR1 SGHVS and CDR2 FNYEAQ. With V trimmed by 5 bases and J by 5 bases, 5 bases remained unmatched. This CDR3 reads CASSLGGLAGDEQYF. The CDR3 DNA reads TGTGCCAGCAGCCTAGGGGGACTAGCGGGAGACGAGCAGTACTTC.

V is TRBV28 and J is TRBJ2-1; D is undetermined. This CDR3 is built from 11 residues. V was cut by 3 bases and J by 8 bases, with 5 bases left in between. The germline V gene has CDR1 MDHEN and CDR2 SYDVKM. CDR3 amino acids: CASSFPDEQFF. DNA for the CDR3: TGTGCCAGCAGTTTCCCCGATGAGCAGTTCTTC.

The gene calls are TRBV30 and TRBJ1-4; D unclear. Germline CDR1 and CDR2: GTSNPN and SVGIG (reference sequence). This CDR3 has 14 amino acids. V shed 5 bases and J shed 1 base, with 11 bases lying between them. Here the CDR3 reads CAWGPGITNEKLFF. The CDR3 bases are TGTGCCTGGGGACCCGGGATAACTAATGAAAAACTGTTTTTT.

This sequence joins TRBV14 and TRBJ1-4; a possible D gene is TRBD1 (6 bases). This CDR3 spans 16 amino acids. V gave up 4 bases and J gave up 4 bases, with 16 bases separating them. Germline V gene lookup returns CDR1 SGHDN and CDR2 FVKESK. For the CDR3, the DNA is TGTGCCAGCAGCCCCTTTGGGTTAGGGGGTAATGAAAAACTGTTTTTT. It codes for CASSPFGLGGNEKLFF. Using reference TRBV14 and TRBJ1-4 for the parts outside the CDR3, the full variable domain is EAGVTQFPSHSVIEKGQTVTLRCDPISGHDNLYWYRRVMGKEIKFLLHFVKESKQDESGMPNNRFLAERTGGTYSTLKVQPAELEDSGVYFCASSPFGLGGNEKLFFGSGTQLSVL.

The gene calls are TRBV18 and TRBJ2-2; maybe TRBD1 (6 bases). This CDR3 is 15 amino acids long. V was pared by 4 bases and J by 2 bases, with 11 bases between. Germline values: CDR1 KGHSH, CDR2 LQKENI. CDR3 in amino acids: CASSRVQGNTGELFF. CDR3 DNA sequence: TGTGCCAGCTCACGGGTACAGGGAAACACCGGGGAGCTGTTTTTT.